This TCR beta chain comes out of a study of persistence of HIV-infected CD4 T cells. The length of the CDR3 is 15 residues. V gave up 2 bases and J gave up 4 bases, with 12 bases separating them. Germline V gives CDR1 SGHRS, CDR2 YFSETQ. Overlapping HIV-1 Gag 15-mer peptides at 1 ug per peptide per mL were used. CD40L-negative CD69-negative CD45RO-high memory CD4+ T cells were sorted as populations depleted of antigen-responding cells. This clone was seen more than once but under ten times. Its antigen remains unidentified. This was the immunoSEQ version 4 assay in survey mode. Profiled with immunoSEQ multiplex PCR; TCRdb holds only in-frame clones, not every one. Of just over 40,000 clones in the sample, 70% to 80% were seen once.

This rearrangement joins TRBV5-1 to TRBJ2-2; perhaps D is TRBD1 or TRBD2 (5 bases each). The origin of this receptor is an adult man with HIV who was CMV-seropositive. The material sequenced was CD4+ T cells sorted from PBMCs after 18-hour stimulation, taken from a patient who received antiretroviral therapy. Written as DNA, the CDR3 is TGCGCCAGCAGCTTCGGGGACGTCGGCACCGGGGAGCTGTTTTTT. Residues: CASSFGDVGTGELFF.